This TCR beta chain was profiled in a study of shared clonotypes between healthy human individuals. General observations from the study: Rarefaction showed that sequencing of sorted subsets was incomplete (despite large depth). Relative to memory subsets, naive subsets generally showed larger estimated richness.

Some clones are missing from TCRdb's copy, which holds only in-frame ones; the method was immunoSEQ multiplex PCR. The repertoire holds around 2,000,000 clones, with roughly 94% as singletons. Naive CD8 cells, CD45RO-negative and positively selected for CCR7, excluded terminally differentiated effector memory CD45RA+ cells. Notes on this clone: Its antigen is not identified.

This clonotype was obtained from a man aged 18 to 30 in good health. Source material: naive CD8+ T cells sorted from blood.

The CDR3 nucleotides are TGTGCCAGTAGTATCCGGGCAGGGGGATATGGCTACACCTTC. Encoded protein: CASSIRAGGYGYTF. The chain uses TRBV19 and TRBJ1-2, with 7 bases aligning to TRBD1. Germline CDR1 and CDR2: LNHDA and SQIVND (reference sequence). The CDR3 is 14 amino acids. Trimming took 3 bases from V and 5 from J; bases not matched to a gene: 6.